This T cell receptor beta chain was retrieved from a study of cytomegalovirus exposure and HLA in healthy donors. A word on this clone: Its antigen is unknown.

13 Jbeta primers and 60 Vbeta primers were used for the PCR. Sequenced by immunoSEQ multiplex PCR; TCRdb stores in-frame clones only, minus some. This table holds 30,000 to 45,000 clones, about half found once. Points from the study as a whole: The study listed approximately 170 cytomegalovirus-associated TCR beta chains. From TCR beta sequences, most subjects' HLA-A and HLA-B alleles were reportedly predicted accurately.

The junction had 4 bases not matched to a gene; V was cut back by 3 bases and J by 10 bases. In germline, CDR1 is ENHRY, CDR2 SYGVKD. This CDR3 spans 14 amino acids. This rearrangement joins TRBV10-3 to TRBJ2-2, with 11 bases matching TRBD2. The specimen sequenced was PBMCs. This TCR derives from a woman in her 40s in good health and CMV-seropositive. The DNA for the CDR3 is TGTGCCATCAGTGACGGTAGCGGGGGGGCGGAGCTGTTTTTT. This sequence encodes CAISDGSGGAELFF.